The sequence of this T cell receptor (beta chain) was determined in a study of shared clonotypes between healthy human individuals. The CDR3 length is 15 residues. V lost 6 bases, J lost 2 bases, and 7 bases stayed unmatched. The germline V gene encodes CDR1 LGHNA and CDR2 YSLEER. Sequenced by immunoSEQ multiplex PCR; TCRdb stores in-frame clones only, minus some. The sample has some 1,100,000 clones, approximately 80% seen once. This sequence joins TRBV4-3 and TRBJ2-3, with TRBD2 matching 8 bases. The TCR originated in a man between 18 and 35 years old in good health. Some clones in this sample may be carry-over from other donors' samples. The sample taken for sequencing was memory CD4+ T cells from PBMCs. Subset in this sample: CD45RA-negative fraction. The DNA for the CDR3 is TGCGCCAGCAGAAAATCGGGAGGGTACACAGATACGCAGTATTTT. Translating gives CASRKSGGYTDTQYF.